Below, 18 T cell receptor beta chains from the same sample are listed, as sequenced in a study of blood T cell repertoires in COVID-19. Sequencing was performed with immunoSEQ multiplex PCR; in TCRdb, only in-frame clones are kept and a portion is missing. Seen here are some 240,000 clones, approximately 84% observed once, and the top ten hold roughly 3.2%. Sequencing was performed on PBMCs or T cells enriched from blood (not recorded which). The receptor source for this set is a middle-aged man who had recovered from COVID-19.

This sequence joins TRBV29-1 and TRBJ2-2, with 7 nucleotides matching TRBD1. The CDR3 spans 16 residues. J lost 1 base, V lost 5 bases, and 10 bases had no gene match. Per the germline V gene, CDR1 is SQVTM and CDR2 is ANQGSEA. The CDR3 region is CSVIAHGTENTGELFF. The CDR3 nucleotides read TGCAGCGTTATAGCTCACGGGACAGAGAACACCGGGGAGCTGTTTTTT.

The chain combines TRBV5-1 with TRBJ2-3; 7 nucleotides match TRBD1. The CDR3 consists of 14 residues. V trimming: 4 bases; J trimming: 2 bases; junction bases outside the gene matches: 4. CDR1 and CDR2 (germline): SGHRS, YFSETQ. Written as DNA, the CDR3 is TGCGCCAGCAGCCCTGGGACAGACACAGATACGCAGTATTTT. It is translated as CASSPGTDTDTQYF.

The rearrangement links TRBV7-8 to TRBJ2-1; TRBD1 agrees at 7 bases. The germline CDR1 and CDR2 sequences are SGHVS and FQNEAQ. J was trimmed by 1 base and V by 5 bases; bases with no gene match: 8. The CDR3 is 16 residues long. The CDR3 sequence: CASSPRNRGSYNEQFF. CDR3 nucleotide sequence: TGTGCCAGCAGCCCTAGAAACAGGGGTTCCTACAATGAGCAGTTCTTC. Full variable domain (rest looked up from reference TRBV7-8 and TRBJ2-1): GAGVSQSPRYKVAKRGQDVALRCDPISGHVSLFWYQQALGQGPEFLTYFQNEAQLDKSGLPSDRFFAERPEGSVSTLKIQRTQQEDSAVYLCASSPRNRGSYNEQFFGPGTRLTVL.

This chain links TRBV3-1 (or the pseudogene TRBV3-2) with TRBJ2-2; 9 positions match TRBD1. The junction had 12 bases not matched to a gene; V was cut back by 4 bases and J by 6 bases. Germline-derived CDR1 and CDR2 are LGHDT and YNNKEL (reference sequence). This CDR3 is 17 amino acids long. The CDR3 coding sequence is TGTGCCAGCAGCCCGCCGGGACAGGGTTTGTTTTCCGGGGAGCTGTTTTTT. Amino acid sequence: CASSPPGQGLFSGELFF.

This clone was detected a few times. This rearrangement joins TRBV4-1 to TRBJ1-2, with unresolved D. CDR3 length: 15 amino acids. CDR1 is MGHRA, CDR2 YSYEKL, per germline. V lost 0 bases and J 4 bases, leaving 12 bases between the germline ends. The CDR3 loop reads CASSQDVHQSYGYTF. The CDR3 region has the DNA TGCGCCAGCAGCCAAGATGTCCACCAGTCCTATGGCTACACCTTC.

The chain uses TRBV29-1 and TRBJ1-3; TRBD1 matches at 8 bases. Unmatched junction bases numbered 5, after V lost 3 bases and J lost 4 bases. The germline gives CDR1 SQVTM, CDR2 ANQGSEA. This CDR3 comprises 14 residues. This CDR3 reads CSVDSGGLGNTIYF. CDR3 nucleotides: TGCAGCGTTGACTCAGGGGGCCTCGGAAACACCATATATTTT.

This sequence joins TRBV30 and TRBJ2-3; D is uncertain. The CDR3 loop spans 11 amino acids. V was pared by 4 bases and J by 5 bases, with 7 bases between. In germline, CDR1 is GTSNPN, CDR2 SVGIG (reference sequence). CDR3 bases: TGTGCCTGGAACAGTGGAGATACGCAGTATTTT. Translation gives CAWNSGDTQYF.

The rearrangement uses TRBV12-3 or TRBV12-4 and TRBJ2-7; D remains unclear. V was shortened by 5 bases and J by 6 bases, with 14 bases between the two germline ends. CDR3 length equals 13 residues. The CDR3 reads CASSVPGSREQYF. CDR3 DNA sequence: TGTGCCAGCAGTGTTCCAGGTTCCCGCGAGCAGTACTTC.

The chain carries TRBV2 and TRBJ1-5; D call uncertain. Deletions cut 2 bases from V and 4 bases from J, with 6 bases between. This CDR3 spans 13 amino acids. CDR1 is SNHLY and CDR2 is FYNNEI in the germline V gene. The CDR3 sequence is CASSELFNQPQHF. The CDR3 nucleotides are TGTGCCAGCAGTGAACTCTTTAATCAGCCCCAGCATTTT.

The genes are TRBV28 and TRBJ2-7, with 8 bases lining up with TRBD1. V lost 3 bases, J lost 2 bases, and 18 bases stayed unmatched. Germline lookup yields CDR1 MDHEN and CDR2 SYDVKM. The CDR3 is made up of 19 amino acids. Here the CDR3 reads CASSLVGQGGTRLPYEQYF. The CDR3 DNA reads as TGTGCCAGCAGTTTGGTAGGACAGGGAGGAACGAGACTTCCCTACGAGCAGTACTTC.

The CDR3 nucleotides read TGTGCCAGCAGCCTCTCCCCACTAAGCTCTGGAAACACCATATATTTT. This translates into CASSLSPLSSGNTIYF. V and J are TRBV5-4 and TRBJ1-3; D not certain. Germline CDR1 and CDR2: SGHNT and YYREEE (reference sequence). Trimming cost V 4 bases and J 0 bases, with 14 bases left between them. This CDR3 has 16 residues. Combining the CDR3 with reference TRBV5-4 and TRBJ1-3 gives the whole variable domain ETGVTQSPTHLIKTRGQQVTLRCSSQSGHNTVSWYQQALGQGPQFIFQYYREEENGRGNFPPRFSGLQFPNYSSELNVNALELDDSALYLCASSLSPLSSGNTIYFGEGSWLTVV.

The V and J genes are TRBV11-3 and TRBJ2-1, with a possible D match to TRBD1 (6 bases). Trimming took off 4 bases at V and 0 bases at J, with 13 bases between the two ends. CDR1 is SGHNT and CDR2 is YENEEA in the germline V gene. CDR3 length: 16 residues. The CDR3 spells CASSSHTGTSYNEQFF. The CDR3 bases are TGTGCCAGCAGCTCCCACACAGGGACCTCCTACAATGAGCAGTTCTTC.

In DNA, the CDR3 is TGTGCCAGCAGCAAGGGCGGGGATTCTGGAAACACCATATATTTT. It encodes CASSKGGDSGNTIYF. The chain combines TRBV9 with TRBJ1-3; no clear D. CDR3 length: 15 residues. Germline CDR1 SGDLS, CDR2 YYNGEE. With 4 bases removed from V and 1 base from J, the gap between germline ends came to 12 bases.

The CDR3 DNA reads as TGTGCCAGCAGCCCAGCAGGGTTCAGCAATCAGCCCCAGCATTTT. Its translation is CASSPAGFSNQPQHF. The chain is built from TRBV11-2 and TRBJ1-5; TRBD1 is a possible D gene (5 bases). The CDR3 totals 15 residues. The germline CDR1 and CDR2 sequences are SGHAT and FQNNGV. The ends were cut back, 5 bases at V and 1 base at J, with 12 bases in the middle. The full variable domain, its missing parts supplied by reference TRBV11-2 and TRBJ1-5, is EAGVAQSPRYKIIEKRQSVAFWCNPISGHATLYWYQQILGQGPKLLIQFQNNGVVDDSQLPKDRFSAERLKGVDSTLKIQPAKLEDSAVYLCASSPAGFSNQPQHFGDGTRLSIL.

The chain employs TRBV28 and TRBJ2-3, with TRBD1 identical over 7 bases. Germline CDR1 is MDHEN and CDR2 is SYDVKM. Trimming cost V 2 bases and J 2 bases; bases outside gene matches: 4. The length of the CDR3 is 15 residues. The CDR3 DNA is TGTGCCAGCAGTTTAAGAGGGGGCTACACAGATACGCAGTATTTT. It encodes CASSLRGGYTDTQYF.

V usage is TRBV25-1 and J usage is TRBJ1-2; TRBD1 is a possible D gene (5 bases). Germline assignment: CDR1 MGHDK and CDR2 SYGVNS. The CDR3 is 14 amino acids. The V and J ends lost 3 bases and 4 bases respectively, with 12 bases between them. The CDR3 sequence: CASSDAGFVYGYTF. In nucleotides, the CDR3 is TGTGCCAGCAGTGACGCAGGGTTCGTCTATGGCTACACCTTC.

The chain couples TRBV25-1 to TRBJ1-6; no clear D. Trimming removed 5 bases at V and 10 bases at J, with 9 bases between. The CDR3 consists of 12 residues. Germline V gene lookup returns CDR1 MGHDK and CDR2 SYGVNS. Here the CDR3 DNA reads TGTGCCAGCAGTTCGTCGGTATCACCCCTCCACTTT. It is translated as CASSSSVSPLHF.

The rearrangement links TRBV18 to TRBJ1-6, with 8 bases lining up with TRBD1. V lost 2 bases and J lost 10; bases outside the gene matches: 4. There are 14 residues in the CDR3. Germline CDR1 is KGHSH and CDR2 is LQKENI. The CDR3 nucleotides read TGTGCCAGCTCACCATTACAGGGGGACTCACCCCTCCACTTT. It encodes CASSPLQGDSPLHF.